A single sample gave rise to the 11 T cell receptor beta chains below, sequenced in a study of T cell changes during pregnancy in multiple sclerosis. This table comes from immunoSEQ multiplex PCR, and its TCRdb copy is limited to in-frame clones, with some not included. The sample has over 90,000 clones, around 90% seen once. Here the sequenced sample was peripheral blood, taken before pregnancy. All receptors derive from a female donor with multiple sclerosis, enrolled in a pregnancy study.

The V gene is TRBV15, the J gene TRBJ2-5; D may be TRBD1 (6 bases). Trimming took 0 bases from V and 5 from J, leaving 19 bases between them. Germline-derived CDR1 and CDR2 are LNHNV and YYDKDF (reference sequence). This CDR3 is 17 amino acids long. The CDR3 bases are TGTGCCACCAGCAGAGATGTGGGGCAGGGGCCGAGGGAGACCCAGTACTTC. It codes for CATSRDVGQGPRETQYF.

This chain connects TRBV5-8 to TRBJ1-5, with TRBD1 matching 9 bases. Germline CDR1 reads SGHTS; CDR2 reads YDEGEE. The CDR3 runs 17 residues. V shed 0 bases and J 6 bases; nucleotides not matched to a gene: 10. DNA of the CDR3: TGTGCCAGCAGCTTGGTTGGGACAGGGATCTTAGGTCAGCCCCAGCATTTT. It is translated as CASSLVGTGILGQPQHF.

The rearrangement joins TRBV4-1 to TRBJ2-2; TRBD1 might be the D (7 bases). Trimming removed 5 bases at V and 3 bases at J, with 16 bases between. Germline lookup yields CDR1 MGHRA and CDR2 YSYEKL. The CDR3 has 16 amino acids. The CDR3 is CASSGGGSSYTGELFF. The CDR3 nucleotides are TGCGCCAGCAGCGGAGGGGGCAGCAGCTACACCGGGGAGCTGTTTTTT.

The V and J genes are TRBV29-1 and TRBJ1-2; D is uncertain. V lost 1 base, J lost 5 bases, and 14 bases lay in between. Germline CDR1 reads SQVTM; CDR2 reads ANQGSEA. The CDR3 sequence is 14 residues long. This CDR3 is CSVEARGQLYGYTF. CDR3 sequence (DNA): TGCAGCGTTGAAGCGAGAGGGCAGCTATATGGCTACACCTTC. Combining the CDR3 with reference TRBV29-1 and TRBJ1-2 gives the whole variable domain SAVISQKPSRDICQRGTSLTIQCQVDSQVTMMFWYRQQPGQSLTLIATANQGSEATYESGFVIDKFPISRPNLTFSTLTVSNMSPEDSSIYLCSVEARGQLYGYTFGSGTRLTVV.

This rearrangement joins TRBV5-8 to TRBJ2-7; TRBD2 matches 8 bases. The germline V gene encodes CDR1 SGHTS and CDR2 YDEGEE. The CDR3 has 14 amino acids. V trimming: 4 bases; J trimming: 4 bases; junction bases outside the gene matches: 7. DNA of the CDR3: TGTGCCAGCAGCCCCACTAGCGGAAATTACGAGCAGTACTTC. Translated, it gives CASSPTSGNYEQYF.

The genes are TRBV5-1 and TRBJ2-1; 10 nucleotides align to TRBD2. Trimming removed 3 bases from V and 0 bases from J; junction bases left unmatched: 21. The CDR3 runs to 22 residues. Per germline, CDR1 SGHRS and CDR2 YFSETQ. The CDR3 reads CASSSDSQWGLAPTSSYNEQFF. The CDR3 nucleotides read TGCGCCAGCAGCTCGGACTCCCAGTGGGGACTAGCGCCCACGAGCTCCTACAATGAGCAGTTCTTC. The full variable domain, completed using reference TRBV5-1 and TRBJ2-1, is KAGVTQTPRYLIKTRGQQVTLSCSPISGHRSVSWYQQTPGQGLQFLFEYFSETQRNKGNFPGRFSGRQFSNSRSEMNVSTLELGDSALYLCASSSDSQWGLAPTSSYNEQFFGPGTRLTVL.

The gene calls are TRBV14 and TRBJ1-1; 7 bases map to TRBD1. V trimming: 1 base; J trimming: 6 bases; junction bases outside the gene matches: 14. Germline CDR1 SGHDN, CDR2 FVKESK. There are 17 residues in the CDR3. CDR3 coding DNA: TGTGCCAGCAGCCAAGTTCTAAAGGGGGCGCCGCTGGCTGAAGCTTTCTTT. It translates to CASSQVLKGAPLAEAFF. Looking up the rest from reference TRBV14 and TRBJ1-1 gives the full variable domain: EAGVTQFPSHSVIEKGQTVTLRCDPISGHDNLYWYRRVMGKEIKFLLHFVKESKQDESGMPNNRFLAERTGGTYSTLKVQPAELEDSGVYFCASSQVLKGAPLAEAFFGQGTRLTVV.

CDR3 nucleotides: TGCGCCAGCAGCTTAATAACCCGGGCGGAGGACACTGAAGCTTTCTTT. This gives the protein CASSLITRAEDTEAFF. The rearrangement links TRBV5-1 to TRBJ1-1; D gene uncertain. The germline V gene has CDR1 SGHRS and CDR2 YFSETQ. Deletions cut 2 bases from V and 3 bases from J, with 17 bases between. CDR3 length: 16 amino acids.

The genes are TRBV6-1 and TRBJ2-7; 10 positions match TRBD1. This CDR3 spans 13 amino acids. V was clipped by 8 bases and J by 4 bases; unmatched bases: 5. From germline, CDR1 is MNHNS and CDR2 SASEGT. The CDR3 coding sequence is TGTGCCAGCCTTGGACAGGGGGAGTACGAGCAGTACTTC. Translation gives CASLGQGEYEQYF.

This clone was counted a single time. The V and J genes are TRBV10-2 and TRBJ2-1; possibly TRBD1 for D (6 bases). Germline CDR1 is WSHSY and CDR2 is SAAADI. The ends were cut back, 6 bases at V and 5 bases at J, with 8 bases in the middle. There are 12 residues in the CDR3. In nucleotides, the CDR3 is TGCGCCAGCAGCCCAGGGGACAATGAGCAGTTCTTC. Its translation is CASSPGDNEQFF.

The J gene is TRBJ2-1, the V gene TRBV19, with D unresolved. CDR1 and CDR2 from the germline V gene are LNHDA and SQIVND (reference sequence). V was trimmed by 5 bases and J by 0 bases, leaving 8 bases between them. This CDR3 is built from 14 residues. The CDR3 loop is CASSVLSSYNEQFF. CDR3 coding DNA: TGTGCCAGTAGTGTCCTTAGCTCCTACAATGAGCAGTTCTTC.